The entry that follows covers one T cell receptor beta chain sequence. Its antigen remains undetermined. Base qualities are not provided; no much larger clone lies one nucleotide away. The sample comes from a study of technical replicates of blood from several donors listed by TCRdb under 2017. Preparation of the library involved the immunoSEQ multiplex PCR assay. TCRdb took this table from immuneACCESS and kept in-frame rearrangements with V and J called. Such tables lack part of the clones; where checked against another copy, unresolved V genes explain under half of the gap, and the rest is unexplained. This sample holds more than 80,000 clones; approximately 96% were observed only once. The leading ten clones occupy approximately 0.2% of the sample. Sequencing used T cells isolated from PBMCs. This receptor was taken from a human donor in good health.

The CDR3 region reads CASSPMLVGTGSYEQYF. The nucleotides read TGTGCCAGCTCACCCATGTTGGTAGGGACAGGGTCCTACGAGCAGTACTTC. The chain uses TRBV18 and TRBJ2-7, with 9 bases in between that match TRBD1. After removal of 3 bases from V and 1 base from J, the junction retains 10 bases not matched to a gene. The CDR3 contains 17 residues, cysteine and phenylalanine counted. Only CDR3 DNA is held: 51 bases, read in frame from base 1. Via the germline V gene, CDR1 is KGHSH and CDR2 LQKENI.